These 29 T cell receptor beta chains originate from one sample sequenced in a study of cytomegalovirus exposure and HLA in healthy donors. With 60 Vbeta and 13 Jbeta primers, the PCR was carried out. The method was immunoSEQ multiplex PCR; TCRdb's version includes in-frame clones alone and lacks a portion of them. The sample has about 180,000 clones, 75% seen once. Sequenced input: PBMCs. Receptor source: a female donor in good health and CMV-seronegative.

The chain is built from TRBV6-5 and TRBJ2-7, with D unresolved. Germline loops: CDR1 MNHEY, CDR2 SVGAGI. V lost 2 bases and J 2 bases, leaving 7 bases between the germline ends. This CDR3 contains 13 residues. The CDR3 DNA reads as TGTGCCAGCAGTTACGGCAAAGCCTACGAGCAGTACTTC. Its protein product is CASSYGKAYEQYF.

This clone was picked up a small number of times. This chain joins TRBV7-2 and TRBJ2-1; 9 positions match TRBD2. The CDR3 extends over 15 amino acids. The germline CDR1 and CDR2 sequences are SGHTA and FQGNSA. The ends lost 7 bases at V and 6 bases at J; junction bases unmatched: 10. The CDR3 nucleotides read TGTGCCAGCACTACCCGGAAGCGGGGGGCCAATGAGCAGTTCTTC. Translation: CASTTRKRGANEQFF. Using reference TRBV7-2 and TRBJ2-1 for the parts outside the CDR3, the full variable domain is GAGVSQSPSNKVTEKGKDVELRCDPISGHTALYWYRQSLGQGLEFLIYFQGNSAPDKSGLPSDRFSAERTGGSVSTLTIQRTQQEDSAVYLCASTTRKRGANEQFFGPGTRLTVL.

This clone was seen a handful of times. V gene TRBV5-5 combines with J gene TRBJ1-1; no reliable D call. Trimming removed 0 bases from V and 1 base from J, with 7 bases in between. CDR1 and CDR2 (germline): SGHKS, YYEKEE (reference sequence). This CDR3 contains 14 residues. This chain's CDR3 is CASSLGRGNTEAFF. CDR3 nucleotide sequence: TGTGCCAGCAGCTTGGGCCGAGGGAACACTGAAGCTTTCTTT. Together with reference TRBV5-5 and TRBJ1-1, the CDR3 gives the full variable domain: DAGVTQSPTHLIKTRGQQVTLRCSPISGHKSVSWYQQVLGQGPQFIFQYYEKEERGRGNFPDRFSARQFPNYSSELNVNALLLGDSALYLCASSLGRGNTEAFFGQGTRLTVV.

The J gene is TRBJ1-1, the V gene TRBV19; 8 bases are a match to TRBD1. With V trimmed by 3 bases and J by 5 bases, 8 bases remained unmatched. CDR1 LNHDA and CDR2 SQIVND come from the germline V gene (reference sequence). This CDR3 has 15 amino acids. The CDR3 DNA reads TGTGCCAGTAGTATGGATTGGACAGGGCCGACTGAAGCTTTCTTT. Its translation is CASSMDWTGPTEAFF.

The rearrangement uses TRBV6-4 and TRBJ1-6; no clear D. CDR1 MRHNA and CDR2 SNTAGT come from the germline V gene. The V and J ends lost 4 bases and 5 bases respectively, with 9 bases between them. The CDR3 is 14 amino acids. CDR3 sequence reads: CASSVGLNNSPLHF. The CDR3 DNA reads as TGTGCCAGCAGTGTGGGCCTCAATAATTCACCCCTCCACTTT.

Only a few counts were recorded for this clone. The chain employs TRBV4-2 and TRBJ1-4; the match to TRBD1 covers 8 bases. V was pared by 5 bases and J by 3 bases, with 5 bases of the junction left unmatched. The CDR3 totals 15 residues. Germline V gives CDR1 LGHNA, CDR2 YNFKEQ. The CDR3 loop is CASSKSRGPNEKLFF. The CDR3 DNA follows: TGTGCCAGCAGCAAAAGCAGGGGGCCTAATGAAAAACTGTTTTTT.

This clone was found once. The chain uses TRBV7-2 and TRBJ2-7, with 7 bases fitting TRBD2. This CDR3 comprises 14 residues. Looked up from germline, CDR1 is SGHTA and CDR2 is FQGNSA. The ends lost 5 bases at V and 2 bases at J; junction bases unmatched: 6. CDR3 sequence: CASSPGSGTYEQYF. The CDR3 bases are TGTGCCAGCAGCCCGGGGAGCGGGACCTACGAGCAGTACTTC. Combining the CDR3 with reference TRBV7-2 and TRBJ2-7 gives the whole variable domain GAGVSQSPSNKVTEKGKDVELRCDPISGHTALYWYRQSLGQGLEFLIYFQGNSAPDKSGLPSDRFSAERTGGSVSTLTIQRTQQEDSAVYLCASSPGSGTYEQYFGPGTRLTVT.

The CDR3 DNA reads TGTGCCAGCAGCTTCCGGGGGGGAGCACCTGGCTACACCTTC. It yields the protein CASSFRGGAPGYTF. This chain connects TRBV11-2 to TRBJ1-2, with D possibly TRBD1 on 5 matching bases. The CDR3 runs to 14 residues. The V and J ends lost 3 bases and 7 bases respectively, with 15 bases between them. Germline V lookup: CDR1 SGHAT, CDR2 FQNNGV.

V usage is TRBV6-5 and J usage is TRBJ2-1; 7 positions match TRBD1. Trimming took 0 bases from V and 12 from J; bases not matched to a gene: 14. The CDR3 totals 16 residues. From germline, CDR1 is MNHEY and CDR2 SVGAGI. CDR3 amino acids: CASSYSSQTGPGGQFF. In DNA form, the CDR3 reads TGTGCCAGCAGTTACTCGAGCCAGACGGGGCCAGGGGGGCAGTTCTTC.

CDR3 nucleotides: TGTGCCAGTAGTATCCCTCCAGCGGGATTGGATACGCAGTATTTT. This codes for CASSIPPAGLDTQYF. The rearrangement links TRBV19 to TRBJ2-3; 7 bases match TRBD2. Germline loops: CDR1 LNHDA, CDR2 SQIVND (reference sequence). The J segment lost 6 bases and the V segment lost 3 bases, leaving 9 bases of the junction unmatched. The CDR3 consists of 15 residues. The full variable domain, rest sourced from reference TRBV19 and TRBJ2-3, is DGGITQSPKYLFRKEGQNVTLSCEQNLNHDAMYWYRQDPGQGLRLIYYSQIVNDFQKGDIAEGYSVSREKKESFPLTVTSAQKNPTAFYLCASSIPPAGLDTQYFGPGTRLTVL.

The V call is TRBV30, the J call TRBJ2-2; 13 positions match TRBD2. The CDR3 consists of 17 residues. V trimming: 1 base; J trimming: 1 base; junction bases outside the gene matches: 3. The germline CDR1 and CDR2 sequences are GTSNPN and SVGIG (reference sequence). The CDR3 region is CAWSARTSGRNTGELFF. The CDR3, as DNA: TGTGCCTGGAGTGCCCGGACTAGCGGGAGGAACACCGGGGAGCTGTTTTTT.

This chain joins TRBV7-3 and TRBJ2-5; no firm D call. Trimming took 1 base from V and 2 from J, leaving 5 bases between them. The CDR3 length is 13 residues. Germline V lookup: CDR1 SGHTA, CDR2 FQGTGA. CDR3 bases: TGTGCCAGCAGCTTAAGCAGACAAGAGACCCAGTACTTC. This encodes CASSLSRQETQYF.

Only a few counts were recorded for this clone. This chain joins TRBV10-3 and TRBJ1-3; D is possibly TRBD1 (6 bases). The germline gives CDR1 ENHRY, CDR2 SYGVKD. Deletions cut 4 bases from V and 0 bases from J, with 10 bases between. CDR3 length: 15 residues. CDR3 nucleotide sequence: TGTGCCATCAGTGGACAGGAGAGCTCTGGAAACACCATATATTTT. Its translation: CAISGQESSGNTIYF.

CDR3 loop: CASSQRDRGFDNSPLHF. In DNA form, the CDR3 reads TGCGCCAGCAGCCAAAGGGACAGGGGATTCGATAATTCACCCCTCCACTTT. J is TRBJ1-6 and V is TRBV4-3; 10 bases are a match to TRBD1. Germline V gene data show CDR1 as LGHNA and CDR2 as YSLEER. This CDR3 comprises 17 residues. Trimming removed 2 bases from V and 5 bases from J; junction bases left unmatched: 6.

The J gene is TRBJ1-1, the V gene TRBV2, with 10 bases lining up with TRBD1. Germline trimming cut 5 bases from V and 5 bases from J; bases unmatched to any gene: 8. From germline, CDR1 is SNHLY and CDR2 FYNNEI. This CDR3 has 15 residues. The CDR3 DNA follows: TGTGCCAGCAGTCCAAGACAGGGGGCGCCTACTGAAGCTTTCTTT. Translating it yields CASSPRQGAPTEAFF.

V is TRBV7-2 and J is TRBJ2-5; unclear D gene. CDR3 length: 13 amino acids. V was clipped by 5 bases and J by 2 bases, with 9 bases between them. CDR1 is SGHTA, CDR2 FQGNSA, per germline. Here the CDR3 reads CASSPSFQETQYF. CDR3 nucleotide sequence: TGTGCCAGCAGCCCCTCCTTTCAAGAGACCCAGTACTTC. Supplemented by reference TRBV7-2 and TRBJ2-5, the full variable domain reads GAGVSQSPSNKVTEKGKDVELRCDPISGHTALYWYRQSLGQGLEFLIYFQGNSAPDKSGLPSDRFSAERTGGSVSTLTIQRTQQEDSAVYLCASSPSFQETQYFGPGTRLLVL.

This clone occurred a few times. V is TRBV19 and J is TRBJ2-7; 8 bases are a match to TRBD1. The CDR3 contains 12 residues. Losses at the gene ends were 6 bases for V and 6 bases for J; bases not matched to a gene: 4. The germline V gene encodes CDR1 LNHDA and CDR2 SQIVND (reference sequence). The CDR3 loop reads CASRIDRGEQYF. DNA for the CDR3: TGTGCCAGTAGGATTGACAGGGGCGAGCAGTACTTC. Supplemented by reference TRBV19 and TRBJ2-7, the full variable domain reads DGGITQSPKYLFRKEGQNVTLSCEQNLNHDAMYWYRQDPGQGLRLIYYSQIVNDFQKGDIAEGYSVSREKKESFPLTVTSAQKNPTAFYLCASRIDRGEQYFGPGTRLTVT.

The count of this clone is one. The DNA for the CDR3 is TGTGCCAGCTCACCACCGGGACTAGCGGGAGGTGTCGACGAGCAGTACTTC. Its translation: CASSPPGLAGGVDEQYF. The chain carries TRBV18 and TRBJ2-7; 15 bases line up with TRBD2. The junction had 5 bases not matched to a gene; V was cut back by 0 bases and J by 5 bases. The CDR3 has 17 residues. Germline CDR1 and CDR2: KGHSH and LQKENI. Variable domain in full (rest from reference TRBV18 and TRBJ2-7): NAGVMQNPRHLVRRRGQEARLRCSPMKGHSHVYWYRQLPEEGLKFMVYLQKENIIDESGMPKERFSAEFPKEGPSILRIQQVVRGDSAAYFCASSPPGLAGGVDEQYFGPGTRLTVT.

The genes are TRBV19 and TRBJ2-3; D possibly corresponds to TRBD1 (6 bases). The CDR3 is 17 amino acids. Looked up from germline, CDR1 is LNHDA and CDR2 is SQIVND (reference sequence). The ends were cut back, 3 bases at V and 2 bases at J, with 18 bases in the middle. As DNA, the CDR3 is TGTGCCAGTAGTATCGTAGAAGGGACATATTCCACAGATACGCAGTATTTT. It codes for CASSIVEGTYSTDTQYF.

V and J are TRBV6-6 and TRBJ2-7; TRBD2 matches 7 bases. The germline V gene encodes CDR1 MNHNY and CDR2 SVGAGI (reference sequence). The CDR3 consists of 14 residues. The J segment lost 0 bases and the V segment lost 8 bases, leaving 7 bases of the junction unmatched. CDR3 in amino acids: CASQPGLPSYEQYF. In nucleotides, the CDR3 is TGTGCCAGCCAACCGGGACTACCCTCCTACGAGCAGTACTTC.

This chain connects TRBV4-3 to TRBJ2-7, with 7 bases identical to TRBD2. The germline gives CDR1 LGHNA, CDR2 YSLEER. Losses at the gene ends were 3 bases for V and 2 bases for J; bases not matched to a gene: 7. The CDR3 loop spans 15 amino acids. The DNA for the CDR3 is TGCGCCAGCAGCCAGGGGCGGGCGGGAGCCTACGAGCAGTACTTC. It yields the protein CASSQGRAGAYEQYF.

The rearrangement uses TRBV6-1 and TRBJ2-2; TRBD1 is a possible D gene (5 bases). The CDR3 runs 17 residues. Between the trimmed V and J ends, which lost 2 bases and 4 bases, there was a span of 17 bases. Per germline, CDR1 MNHNS and CDR2 SASEGT. The CDR3 sequence is CASSELGVGSITGELFF. The CDR3 DNA follows: TGTGCCAGCAGTGAATTAGGGGTCGGGTCAATCACCGGGGAGCTGTTTTTT.

This clone was recorded a few times. The chain employs TRBV19 and TRBJ1-2, with D perhaps matching TRBD1 (6 bases). This CDR3 comprises 15 residues. Germline CDR1 reads LNHDA; CDR2 reads SQIVND (reference sequence). V lost 1 base and J lost 2, with 11 bases in between. CDR3 loop: CASSIAKTGNYGYTF. The CDR3 DNA reads TGTGCCAGTAGTATAGCGAAGACAGGCAACTATGGCTACACCTTC.

The rearrangement uses TRBV29-1 and TRBJ1-1; D perhaps matches TRBD1 (6 bases). Trimming shortened V by 7 bases and J by 3 bases, and 15 bases separated the two germline ends. The CDR3 has 13 amino acids. CDR1 is SQVTM, CDR2 ANQGSEA, per germline. CDR3 loop: CSAKRGGDTEAFF. CDR3 DNA: TGCAGCGCTAAGAGGGGGGGGGACACTGAAGCTTTCTTT.

The rearrangement joins TRBV28 to TRBJ2-7; TRBD1 aligns across 8 bases. The CDR3 is made up of 13 amino acids. Trimming at V came to 4 bases and at J to 6 bases, leaving 5 bases not matched to a gene. Germline assignment: CDR1 MDHEN and CDR2 SYDVKM. The chain's CDR3 is CASSSGQGGEQYF. CDR3 nucleotides: TGTGCCAGCAGTTCCGGACAGGGAGGCGAGCAGTACTTC.

The CDR3 sequence is CASSPPPRQYYNSPLHF. The CDR3 nucleotides read TGTGCCAGCAGCCCGCCACCCCGACAGTACTATAATTCACCCCTCCACTTT. The chain uses TRBV5-8 and TRBJ1-6; D may be TRBD1 (5 bases). Germline V lookup: CDR1 SGHTS, CDR2 YDEGEE. The CDR3 is 17 amino acids. Trimming took off 4 bases at V and 3 bases at J, with 17 bases between the two ends.

V usage is TRBV9 and J usage is TRBJ1-2; TRBD1 is a possible D gene (6 bases). The germline CDR1 and CDR2 sequences are SGDLS and YYNGEE. The CDR3 length is 15 residues. V lost 0 bases, J lost 0 bases, and 9 bases lay in between. CDR3 nucleotide sequence: TGTGCCAGCAGCGTAGGGACAGCGACTAACTATGGCTACACCTTC. As protein: CASSVGTATNYGYTF.

This clone appeared a single time. V gene TRBV7-2 combines with J gene TRBJ1-4; D ambiguous. Germline assignment: CDR1 SGHTA and CDR2 FQGNSA. V was clipped by 5 bases and J by 4 bases, with 23 bases between them. This CDR3 comprises 18 residues. The CDR3 loop reads CASSPSLFGGSRNEKLFF. CDR3 bases: TGTGCCAGCAGCCCCAGTCTTTTCGGAGGCAGCCGTAATGAAAAACTGTTTTTT.

The V and J genes are TRBV28 and TRBJ2-6; a possible D gene is TRBD2 (5 bases). Trimming stripped 6 bases from V and 4 bases from J, with 10 bases between. In germline, CDR1 is MDHEN, CDR2 SYDVKM. The CDR3 totals 14 residues. As DNA, the CDR3 is TGTGCCAGCAGCCCACCGGGGGGGGCCAACGTCCTGACTTTC. It translates to CASSPPGGANVLTF.